The 10 T cell receptor beta chains presented below share a single source sample, sequenced in a study of cytomegalovirus exposure and HLA in healthy donors. PCR used 60 Vbeta primers and 13 Jbeta primers. Some clones are missing from TCRdb's copy, which holds only in-frame ones; the method was immunoSEQ multiplex PCR. The sample has about 130,000 clones, 60% to 75% seen once. Input material: PBMCs. The receptors stem from a woman aged 45-65 years in good health and CMV-seropositive.

V and J are TRBV19 and TRBJ1-5; the D is unclear. CDR1 is LNHDA and CDR2 is SQIVND in the germline V gene (reference sequence). This CDR3 is built from 15 residues. Deletions cut 8 bases from V and 3 bases from J, with 17 bases between. CDR3 DNA sequence: TGTGCCAGTGTCCTCATTCCGGGAAACAATCAGCCCCAGCATTTT. It codes for CASVLIPGNNQPQHF.

J is TRBJ2-5 and V is TRBV5-1; 8 bases align to TRBD1. V shed 1 base and J 2 bases; nucleotides not matched to a gene: 4. The CDR3 sequence is 15 residues long. The V gene's germline CDR1 is SGHRS and CDR2 YFSETQ. CDR3 nucleotide sequence: TGCGCCAGCAGCTTGTCCACAGGGGGACAAGAGACCCAGTACTTC. This gives the protein CASSLSTGGQETQYF.

This clone was detected a few times. The genes are TRBV7-2 and TRBJ2-7, with 8 nucleotides matching TRBD1. Germline trimming cut 3 bases from V and 5 bases from J; bases unmatched to any gene: 9. Germline V gene lookup returns CDR1 SGHTA and CDR2 FQGNSA. This CDR3 has 15 residues. CDR3 sequence: CASSLGRTGRNEQYF. The CDR3 region has the DNA TGTGCCAGCAGCTTGGGGCGGACAGGGCGCAACGAGCAGTACTTC.

The V call is TRBV15, the J call TRBJ2-3; 15 bases match TRBD2. The V and J ends lost 6 bases and 5 bases, in that order; junction bases with no gene match: 9. Germline CDR1 and CDR2: LNHNV and YYDKDF (reference sequence). The CDR3 sequence is 17 residues long. The CDR3 region is CATRASWTSGRGDTQYF. DNA of the CDR3: TGTGCCACCAGGGCGTCTTGGACTAGCGGGAGGGGAGATACGCAGTATTTT. Full variable domain (outside the CDR3, taken from reference TRBV15 and TRBJ2-3): DAMVIQNPRYQVTQFGKPVTLSCSQTLNHNVMYWYQQKSSQAPKLLFHYYDKDFNNEADTPDNFQSRRPNTSFCFLDIRSPGLGDTAMYLCATRASWTSGRGDTQYFGPGTRLTVL.

The V gene is TRBV18, the J gene TRBJ2-2; D not certain. CDR3 length equals 14 residues. Germline values: CDR1 KGHSH, CDR2 LQKENI. Trimming cost V 4 bases and J 1 base, with 7 bases left between them. The CDR3, as DNA: TGTGCCAGCTCACACTCTGAGAACACCGGGGAGCTGTTTTTT. Protein: CASSHSENTGELFF.

This sequence joins TRBV9 and TRBJ2-3; weak D call: TRBD2 (6 bases). The V end was cut by 1 base, the J end by 4 bases, with 10 bases between. Germline V CDR1 and CDR2: SGDLS, YYNGEE. The CDR3 length is 14 residues. Here the CDR3 DNA reads TGTGCCAGCAGCGTAATACCGGGGGCAGATACGCAGTATTTT. Translating gives CASSVIPGADTQYF.

The chain joins TRBV19 to TRBJ1-6; D gene ambiguous. The CDR3 sequence is 14 residues long. Germline V CDR1 and CDR2: LNHDA, SQIVND (reference sequence). The V end lost 4 bases, the J end lost 8 bases, and 12 bases lay between the germline ends. CDR3 nucleotides: TGTGCCAGTAGTACCGGTTCCCTGTATTCACCCCTCCACTTT. It codes for CASSTGSLYSPLHF.

This chain links TRBV10-3 with TRBJ2-5; 7 bases match TRBD1. Losses at the gene ends were 6 bases for V and 5 bases for J; bases not matched to a gene: 0. The CDR3 contains 11 residues. Germline V gene lookup returns CDR1 ENHRY and CDR2 SYGVKD. The CDR3 bases are TGTGCCATCAGGACAGGGGAGACCCAGTACTTC. This translates into CAIRTGETQYF.

This clone was seen more than once but under ten times. The J gene is TRBJ2-3, the V gene TRBV7-2, with 10 bases aligning to TRBD2. The CDR3 extends over 15 amino acids. Losses at the gene ends were 5 bases for V and 5 bases for J; bases not matched to a gene: 7. Germline CDR1 SGHTA, CDR2 FQGNSA. The CDR3 loop reads CASSLTSGDGDTQYF. The CDR3 DNA reads as TGTGCCAGCAGCCTAACTAGCGGGGACGGAGATACGCAGTATTTT.

The V call is TRBV9, the J call TRBJ2-1; D is unclear. The CDR3 is 14 amino acids. The V gene's germline CDR1 is SGDLS and CDR2 YYNGEE. Trimming pared 0 bases from V and 4 bases from J, leaving 8 bases between. The CDR3 coding sequence is TGTGCCAGCAGCGTAGGAGTTGGTTACAATGAGCAGTTCTTC. This codes for CASSVGVGYNEQFF.